Included here is one TCR beta chain sequence, with context. The antigen is unknown. The source of the sample is a study of CXCR3-negative and CXCR3-positive naive CD8 T cells. Germline V CDR1 and CDR2: MDHEN, SYDVKM. This CDR3 comprises 16 residues. Study observations and caveats: Both of the naive subsets showed about the same high diversity, but memory CD8+ cells had much less. With respect to TRBV-TRBJ usage, naive CXCR3-negative and CXCR3-positive cells were similar; memory differed. CXCR3 levels fell partly with cryopreservation; most assays relied on fresh PBMCs.

Carrying UMI labels, the TRB cDNA libraries were prepared through 5' RACE. TCRdb reprocessed the 5' RACE reads and stores each CDR3 protein as one record, lacking DNA. The sample table sets out some 130,000 distinct CDR3 sequences. Naive CD8+ T cells showed a CD45RO-CCR7+CD27+CD95- phenotype. The genes are TRBV28 and TRBJ1-5; the D gene TCRdb calls, TRBD1, cannot be checked with no DNA. Sequenced material: naive CXCR3- CD8+ T cells from blood. Stated subset: CD45RO-CCR7+CD27+CD95- naive CD8+ T cells lacking CXCR3 (TNR3-). This clonotype originated in a human donor in good health. Some clones in this sample may be carry-over from other donors' samples. The CDR3 loop is CASSLAMTGGGQPQHF.